This is a list of T cell receptor beta chains from one sample in a study of breast tumors, draining lymph nodes, adjacent tissues. MiXCR, run by TCRdb on the multiplex PCR reads, gives a single entry per CDR3 protein. The profile covers about 200,000 distinct CDR3 sequences, with around 33% appearing a single time and approximately 4.5% taken by the ten largest. The sample taken for sequencing was axillary lymph node tissue. These receptors came from a female donor with breast cancer. Some clones in this sample may be carry-over from other donors' samples. CDR3s include the opening cysteine and the closing phenylalanine or tryptophan. A D gene is named only where the DNA matches it firmly. Some rows mark clone size as missing; the rest say once, few, many or name a class of expanded clone.

TRBJ2-3	many	NA	TRBV27	TGTGCCAGCAGCTTAAGTCCAGATACGCAGTATTTT	CASSLSPDTQYF
TRBJ2-1	many	NA	TRBV9	TGTGCCAGCAGCGGCCGGGCCTACAATGAGCAGTTCTTC	CASSGRAYNEQFF
TRBJ2-3	many	TRBD2	TRBV20-1	TGCAGTGCTGAAGCGGCCGGGACTAGCCTGCCAGATACGCAGTATTTT	CSAEAAGTSLPDTQYF
TRBJ2-3	many	TRBD2	TRBV9	TGTGCCAGCAGCGTAGTGGGCGGGAGCGCAGATACGCAGTATTTT	CASSVVGGSADTQYF
TRBJ2-7	many	NA	TRBV7-6	TGTGCCAGCAGCTTATCCGGACAGCCCTACGAGCAGTACTTC	CASSLSGQPYEQYF
TRBJ2-5	many	NA	TRBV29-1	TGCAGCGTTGGCCGGGACCGCCAGGGGACCCAGTACTTC	CSVGRDRQGTQYF
TRBJ2-1	many	NA	TRBV7-8	TGTGCCAGCAGCAAAGGTGTTGAGCAGTTCTTC	CASSKGVEQFF
TRBJ2-5	many	TRBD2	TRBV20-1	TGCAGTGCTAGTAAACTAGCGGGAGAGACCCAGTACTTC	CSASKLAGETQYF
TRBJ2-7	many	NA	TRBV6-1	TGTGCCAGCAAGGTCACGGCCTCCTACGAGCAGTACTTC	CASKVTASYEQYF
TRBJ1-5	NA	NA	TRBV29-1	TGCAGCGTTGAGGGGACAATAGACAATCAGCCCCAGCATTTT	CSVEGTIDNQPQHF
TRBJ1-2	NA	TRBD1	TRBV30	TGTGCCTGGTCTAGCGCAGGGGGAGGGGTAGGCTATGGCTACACCTTC	CAWSSAGGGVGYGYTF
TRBJ1-2	many	NA	TRBV5-8	TGTGCCAGCAGCTTGTCGGGGGGTGGCTACACCTTC	CASSLSGGGYTF
TRBJ1-1	many	NA	TRBV20-1	TGCAGTGCTGATCGCCGGGACGGGGACATTGAAGCTTTCTTT	CSADRRDGDIEAFF
TRBJ2-1	many	NA	TRBV7-2	TGTGCCAGCAGCTTAAGCTCACCGAGCTCCTACAATGAGCAGTTCTTC	CASSLSSPSSYNEQFF
TRBJ2-3	NA	TRBD2	TRBV5-1	TGCGCCAGCAGCTTGGCCGCTAGCGGGGGACTGAACACAGATACGCAGTATTTT	CASSLAASGGLNTDTQYF
TRBJ2-7	NA	TRBD1	TRBV5-5	TGTGCCCAGCCGCCTAACAGGGGGGTGAGGAACGAGCAGTACTTC	CAQPPNRGVRNEQYF
TRBJ1-5	few	NA	TRBV28	TGTGCCAGCAGAGGCGGGGTTATTCGGCCCCAGCATTTT	CASRGGVIRPQHF
TRBJ1-4	many	NA	TRBV12-3/TRBV12-4	TGTGCCAGCAGTTTATTAAGGCAGGGGGAAAAACTGTTTTTT	CASSLLRQGEKLFF
TRBJ2-5	NA	NA	TRBV2	TGTGCCAGCAGTGAAACGTCGGCGGGGGACAACCAAGAGACCCAGTACTTC	CASSETSAGDNQETQYF
TRBJ1-2	NA	TRBD1	TRBV10-1	TGCGCCAGCAGCCCGGACAGGGGGTTCGGCTACACCTTC	CASSPDRGFGYTF
TRBJ1-5	many	TRBD1	TRBV19	TGTGCCAGTAGTACGGGACAGGGGGTGCTCAATCAGCCCCAGCATTTT	CASSTGQGVLNQPQHF
TRBJ2-7	few	TRBD2	TRBV5-4	TGTGCCAGCAGCTTGGCGGGACTAGCGGGTAAAAACTACGAGCAGTACTTC	CASSLAGLAGKNYEQYF
TRBJ2-3	NA	TRBD2	TRBV3-1	TGTGCCAGCAGCCAAGTGGCGGGGGCAGATACGCAGTATTTT	CASSQVAGADTQYF
TRBJ2-7	many	NA	TRBV9	TGTGCCAGCAGCGCCTATGCGTGGGAGGGGGCGAGGGAGCAGTACTTC	CASSAYAWEGAREQYF
TRBJ2-3	many	NA	TRBV12-3/TRBV12-4	TGTGCCAGCAGTTTAGAGGACGGTCCTGGCACAGATACGCAGTATTTT	CASSLEDGPGTDTQYF
TRBJ2-1	many	TRBD2	TRBV15	TGTGCCACCAGCTTCGGACTAGCGGGTCGTTACAATGAGCAGTTCTTC	CATSFGLAGRYNEQFF
TRBJ2-6	many	TRBD1	TRBV19	TGTGCCAGTAGTATGGCCGCGACAGGGCAAGGGGCCAACGTCCTGACTTTC	CASSMAATGQGANVLTF
TRBJ1-2	many	NA	TRBV3-1	TGTGCCAGCAGCCTCGCCGGAGGAGGCTACACCTTC	CASSLAGGGYTF
TRBJ1-6	NA	TRBD1	TRBV2	TGTGCCAGCAGTGAAGAGGGACAGGGGGCCTATTCACCCCTCCACTTT	CASSEEGQGAYSPLHF
TRBJ1-4	NA	NA	TRBV20-1	TGCAGTGCCAGCAGTCTTGGCAGGGCATCTAATGAAAAACTGTTTTTT	CSASSLGRASNEKLFF
TRBJ2-2	many	NA	TRBV19	TGTGCCAGTAGCAAATCCTCGAACACCGGGGAGCTGTTTTTT	CASSKSSNTGELFF
TRBJ2-7	many	NA	TRBV7-2	TGTGCCAGCACCCCCCGCGGAGGGGGAGGGGCCACCTACGAGCAGTACTTC	CASTPRGGGGATYEQYF
TRBJ2-4	NA	TRBD1	TRBV2	TGTGCCAGCGGGGGGACAGGGGGCGGTAACATTCAGTACTTC	CASGGTGGGNIQYF
TRBJ2-7	many	NA	TRBV9	TGTGCCAGCAGCGGACCCTTCGGGGGCGAGCAGTACTTC	CASSGPFGGEQYF
TRBJ2-3	NA	NA	TRBV5-1	TGCGCCAGCAGCTTGGGGGGGAGCTCCTACAATGAGCAGTATTTT	CASSLGGSSYNEQYF
TRBJ2-5	many	TRBD2	TRBV20-1	TGCAGTGCTATCCCGACTAGCATGGAGACCCAGTACTTC	CSAIPTSMETQYF
TRBJ1-2	medium-sized	TRBD1	TRBV2	TGTGCCAGCAGTGAAGCAGACGGCAGGGGGTATGGCTACACCTTC	CASSEADGRGYGYTF